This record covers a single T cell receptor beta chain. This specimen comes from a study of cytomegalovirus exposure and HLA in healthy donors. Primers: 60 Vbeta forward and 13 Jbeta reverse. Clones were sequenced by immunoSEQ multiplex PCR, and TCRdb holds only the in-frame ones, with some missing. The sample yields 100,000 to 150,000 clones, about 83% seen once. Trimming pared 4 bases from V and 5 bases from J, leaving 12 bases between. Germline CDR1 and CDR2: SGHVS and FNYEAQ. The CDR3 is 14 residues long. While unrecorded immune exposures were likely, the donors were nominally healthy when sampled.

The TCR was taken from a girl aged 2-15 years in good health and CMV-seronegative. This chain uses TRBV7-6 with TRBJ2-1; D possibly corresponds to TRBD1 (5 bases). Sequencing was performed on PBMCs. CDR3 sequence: CASSSRQGDNEQFF. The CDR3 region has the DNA TGTGCCAGCAGCTCCCGGCAGGGCGACAATGAGCAGTTCTTC. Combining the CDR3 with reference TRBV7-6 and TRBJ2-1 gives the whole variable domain GAGVSQSPRYKVTKRGQDVALRCDPISGHVSLYWYRQALGQGPEFLTYFNYEAQQDKSGLPNDRFSAERPEGSISTLTIQRTEQRDSAMYRCASSSRQGDNEQFFGPGTRLTVL.